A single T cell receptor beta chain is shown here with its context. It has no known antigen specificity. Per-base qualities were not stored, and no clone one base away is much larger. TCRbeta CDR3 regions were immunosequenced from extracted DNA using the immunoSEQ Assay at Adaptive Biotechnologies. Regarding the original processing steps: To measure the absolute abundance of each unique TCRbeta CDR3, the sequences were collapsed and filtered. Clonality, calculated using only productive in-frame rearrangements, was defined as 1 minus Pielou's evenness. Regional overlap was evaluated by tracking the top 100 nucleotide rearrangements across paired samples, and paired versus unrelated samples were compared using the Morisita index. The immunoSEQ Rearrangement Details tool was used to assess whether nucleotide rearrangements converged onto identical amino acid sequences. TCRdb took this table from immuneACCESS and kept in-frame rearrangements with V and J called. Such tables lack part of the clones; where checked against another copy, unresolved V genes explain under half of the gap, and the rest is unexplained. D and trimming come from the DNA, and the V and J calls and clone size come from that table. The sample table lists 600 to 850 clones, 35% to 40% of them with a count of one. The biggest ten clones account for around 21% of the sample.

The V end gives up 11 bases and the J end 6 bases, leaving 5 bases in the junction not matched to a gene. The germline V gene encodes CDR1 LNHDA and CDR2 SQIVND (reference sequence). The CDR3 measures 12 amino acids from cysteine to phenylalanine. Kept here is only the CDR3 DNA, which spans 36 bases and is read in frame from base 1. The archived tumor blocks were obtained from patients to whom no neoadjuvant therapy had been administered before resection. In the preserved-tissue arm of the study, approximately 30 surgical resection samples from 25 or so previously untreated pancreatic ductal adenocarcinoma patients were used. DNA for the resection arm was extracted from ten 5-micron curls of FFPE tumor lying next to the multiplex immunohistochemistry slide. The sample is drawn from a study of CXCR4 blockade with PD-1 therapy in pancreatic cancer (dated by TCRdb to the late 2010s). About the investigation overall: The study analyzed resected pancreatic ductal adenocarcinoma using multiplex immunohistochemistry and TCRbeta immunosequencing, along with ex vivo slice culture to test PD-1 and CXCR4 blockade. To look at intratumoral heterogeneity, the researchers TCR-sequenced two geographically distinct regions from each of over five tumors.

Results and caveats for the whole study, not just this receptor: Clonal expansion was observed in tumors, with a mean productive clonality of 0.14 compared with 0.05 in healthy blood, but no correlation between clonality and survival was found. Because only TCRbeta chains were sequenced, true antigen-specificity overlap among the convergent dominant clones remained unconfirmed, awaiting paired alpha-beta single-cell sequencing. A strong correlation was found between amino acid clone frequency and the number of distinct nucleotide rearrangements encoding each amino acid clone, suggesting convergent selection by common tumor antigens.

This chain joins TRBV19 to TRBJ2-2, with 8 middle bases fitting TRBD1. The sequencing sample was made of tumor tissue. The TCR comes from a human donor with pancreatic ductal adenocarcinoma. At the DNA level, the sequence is TGTGCCTCACAGGGACAGGCCGGGGAGCTGTTTTTT. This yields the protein CASQGQAGELFF.